These 14 T cell receptor beta chains were sequenced from one sample in a study of cytomegalovirus exposure and HLA in healthy donors. The PCR employed 60 Vbeta primers together with 13 Jbeta primers. The data were produced by immunoSEQ multiplex PCR, yet TCRdb's version contains in-frame clones alone and is incomplete. Found here are over 100,000 clones; the top ten clones hold 1.5% to 2%. The sequencing input was PBMCs. These receptors all stem from a middle-aged woman in good health and CMV-seropositive.

This chain connects TRBV18 to TRBJ1-1, with TRBD1 identical over 8 bases. Germline V gene sequence: CDR1 KGHSH, CDR2 LQKENI. This CDR3 region has 12 residues. The J segment lost 12 bases and the V segment lost 3 bases, leaving 6 bases of the junction unmatched. The CDR3: CASSPEDRATFF. Written as DNA, the CDR3 is TGTGCCAGCTCACCCGAGGACAGGGCGACTTTCTTT.

V gene TRBV5-4 combines with J gene TRBJ1-2, with 7 bases matching TRBD1. The germline V gene encodes CDR1 SGHNT and CDR2 YYREEE (reference sequence). The CDR3 extends over 14 amino acids. The ends lost 4 bases at V and 3 bases at J; junction bases unmatched: 6. DNA of the CDR3: TGTGCCAGCAGCAGGGGACAGTCGGACTATGGCTACACCTTC. Its translation is CASSRGQSDYGYTF.

The chain has TRBV5-1 and TRBJ1-2; 8 bases are shared with TRBD1. After removal of 3 bases from V and 5 bases from J, the junction contained 3 bases not matched to a gene. Germline V lookup: CDR1 SGHRS, CDR2 YFSETQ. This CDR3 region has 13 residues. CDR3 region: CASSSRTGYGYTF. The CDR3 coding sequence is TGCGCCAGCAGCTCCCGGACAGGGTATGGCTACACCTTC. Drawing the rest from reference TRBV5-1 and TRBJ1-2, the complete variable domain is KAGVTQTPRYLIKTRGQQVTLSCSPISGHRSVSWYQQTPGQGLQFLFEYFSETQRNKGNFPGRFSGRQFSNSRSEMNVSTLELGDSALYLCASSSRTGYGYTFGSGTRLTVV.

The gene calls are TRBV2 and TRBJ1-2, with 7 bases fitting TRBD1. CDR1 and CDR2 from the germline V gene are SNHLY and FYNNEI. After removal of 6 bases from V and 2 bases from J, the junction contained 3 bases not matched to a gene. The CDR3 loop spans 13 amino acids. CDR3 bases: TGTGCCAGCAGATTGGGACAGAACTATGGCTACACCTTC. Protein: CASRLGQNYGYTF.

This sequence joins TRBV5-6 and TRBJ2-3; 8 positions agree with TRBD2. V lost 4 bases, J lost 2 bases, and 3 bases stayed unmatched. The CDR3 contains 14 residues. Germline CDR1 reads SGHDT; CDR2 reads YYEEEE. The CDR3 DNA is TGTGCCAGCAGCGGGACTAGTTTCACAGATACGCAGTATTTT. Its protein product is CASSGTSFTDTQYF.

The J gene is TRBJ1-2, the V gene TRBV18; D unresolved. From germline, CDR1 is KGHSH and CDR2 LQKENI. Trimming cost V 0 bases and J 4 bases, with 6 bases left between them. The CDR3 is made up of 13 amino acids. The CDR3 reads CASSPPGSYGYTF. For the CDR3, the DNA is TGTGCCAGCTCACCACCGGGGAGCTATGGCTACACCTTC.

The J gene is TRBJ2-5, the V gene TRBV9; 9 nucleotides line up with TRBD1. V shed 0 bases, J shed 1 base, and the junction held 7 bases outside the gene matches. This CDR3 spans 17 amino acids. Germline V gene data show CDR1 as SGDLS and CDR2 as YYNGEE. The CDR3 DNA is TGTGCCAGCAGCGTAGTAGGGGGGACAGGGAGCCAAGAGACCCAGTACTTC. The encoded protein is CASSVVGGTGSQETQYF.

The rearrangement links TRBV27 to TRBJ2-7; 7 bases line up with TRBD2. CDR1 is MNHEY, CDR2 SMNVEV, per germline (reference sequence). Trimming cost V 9 bases and J 5 bases; bases outside gene matches: 7. This CDR3 contains 12 residues. CDR3 DNA: TGTGCCAGGAGGGAGGGGAGGAACGAGCAGTACTTC. This encodes CARREGRNEQYF.

CDR3 in DNA: TGTGCCAGCAGTGAACCCGGAGGGTCGGAGCTGTTTTTT. As protein: CASSEPGGSELFF. The gene calls are TRBV25-1 and TRBJ2-2; tentatively, D is TRBD2 (6 bases). CDR1 is MGHDK, CDR2 SYGVNS, per germline. The CDR3 is 13 amino acids. Trimming stripped 2 bases from V and 10 bases from J, with 11 bases between.

The chain joins TRBV5-6 to TRBJ2-7; TRBD2 matches at 7 bases. Germline assignment: CDR1 SGHDT and CDR2 YYEEEE. The CDR3 covers 16 residues. The V gene end was trimmed by 0 bases and the J gene end by 6 bases; junction bases not matched to a gene: 12. The DNA for the CDR3 is TGTGCCAGCAGCTTGGCCTACCGGGAGGCCCAGGCCGAGCAGTACTTC. This encodes CASSLAYREAQAEQYF.

This chain uses TRBV2 with TRBJ2-1; 10 bases are a match to TRBD2. Looked up from germline, CDR1 is SNHLY and CDR2 is FYNNEI. V was clipped by 6 bases and J by 6 bases; unmatched bases: 14. The CDR3 spans 17 residues. CDR3: CASSSGGAGGLPNEQFF. The CDR3 DNA is TGTGCCAGCAGCTCAGGGGGAGCGGGAGGGCTCCCCAATGAGCAGTTCTTC.

The chain is built from TRBV6-1 and TRBJ2-3; D gene uncertain. The length of the CDR3 is 15 residues. Trimming took 1 base from V and 4 from J, leaving 12 bases between them. Germline V lookup: CDR1 MNHNS, CDR2 SASEGT. CDR3 coding DNA: TGTGCCAGCAGTGAAGACGGGTATCCTTCAGATACGCAGTATTTT. Translated: CASSEDGYPSDTQYF.

The chain uses TRBV5-6 and TRBJ2-7, with TRBD1 matching over 8 bases. The CDR3 is 13 residues long. CDR1 and CDR2 from the germline V gene are SGHDT and YYEEEE. J gave up 5 bases and V 2 bases, and 3 bases lay outside the gene matches. The CDR3 here is CASSFGQGNEQYF. The CDR3 DNA follows: TGTGCCAGCAGCTTCGGACAGGGCAACGAGCAGTACTTC.

The V gene is TRBV27, the J gene TRBJ2-7; D is perhaps TRBD1 (6 bases). The CDR3 sequence is 14 residues long. Germline CDR1 reads MNHEY; CDR2 reads SMNVEV (reference sequence). The V and J ends lost 3 bases and 1 base respectively, with 10 bases between them. CDR3 sequence: CASSLGDTSYEQYF. The DNA of the CDR3 is TGTGCCAGCAGTTTGGGGGACACATCCTACGAGCAGTACTTC.